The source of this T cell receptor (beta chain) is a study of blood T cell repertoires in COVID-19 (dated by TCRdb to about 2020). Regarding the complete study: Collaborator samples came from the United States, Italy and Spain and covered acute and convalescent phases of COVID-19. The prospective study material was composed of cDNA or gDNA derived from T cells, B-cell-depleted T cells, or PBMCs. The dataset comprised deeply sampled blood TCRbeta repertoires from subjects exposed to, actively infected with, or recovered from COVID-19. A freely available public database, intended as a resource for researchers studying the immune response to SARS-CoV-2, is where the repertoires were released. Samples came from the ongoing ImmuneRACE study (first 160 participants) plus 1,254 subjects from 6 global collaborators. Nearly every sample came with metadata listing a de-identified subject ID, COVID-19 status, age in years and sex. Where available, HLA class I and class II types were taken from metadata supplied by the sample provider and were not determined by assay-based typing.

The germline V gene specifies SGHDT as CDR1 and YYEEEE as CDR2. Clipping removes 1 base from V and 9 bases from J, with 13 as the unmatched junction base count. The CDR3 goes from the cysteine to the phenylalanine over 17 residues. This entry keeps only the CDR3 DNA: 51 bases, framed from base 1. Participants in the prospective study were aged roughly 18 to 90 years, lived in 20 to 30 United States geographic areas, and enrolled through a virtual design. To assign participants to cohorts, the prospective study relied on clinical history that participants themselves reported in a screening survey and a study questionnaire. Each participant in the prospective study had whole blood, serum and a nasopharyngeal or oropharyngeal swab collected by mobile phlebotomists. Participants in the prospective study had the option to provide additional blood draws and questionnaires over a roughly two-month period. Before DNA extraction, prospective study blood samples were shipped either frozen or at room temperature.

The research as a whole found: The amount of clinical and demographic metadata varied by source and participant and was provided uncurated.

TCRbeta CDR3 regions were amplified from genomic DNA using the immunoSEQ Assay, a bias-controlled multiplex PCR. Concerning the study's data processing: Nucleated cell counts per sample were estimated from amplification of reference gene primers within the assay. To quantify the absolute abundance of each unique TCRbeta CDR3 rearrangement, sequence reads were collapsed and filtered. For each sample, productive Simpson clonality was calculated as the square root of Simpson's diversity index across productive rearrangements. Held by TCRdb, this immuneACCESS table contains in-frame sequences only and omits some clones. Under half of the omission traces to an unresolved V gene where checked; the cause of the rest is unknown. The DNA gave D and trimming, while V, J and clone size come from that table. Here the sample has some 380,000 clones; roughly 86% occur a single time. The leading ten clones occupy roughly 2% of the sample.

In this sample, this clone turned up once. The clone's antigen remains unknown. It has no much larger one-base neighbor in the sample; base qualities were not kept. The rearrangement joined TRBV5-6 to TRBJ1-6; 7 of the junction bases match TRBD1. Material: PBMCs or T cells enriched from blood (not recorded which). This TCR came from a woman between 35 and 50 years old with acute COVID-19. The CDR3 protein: CASSLTGQYSSGSPLHF. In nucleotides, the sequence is TGTGCCAGCAGCTTGACGGGACAGTATTCATCCGGTTCACCCCTCCACTTT.